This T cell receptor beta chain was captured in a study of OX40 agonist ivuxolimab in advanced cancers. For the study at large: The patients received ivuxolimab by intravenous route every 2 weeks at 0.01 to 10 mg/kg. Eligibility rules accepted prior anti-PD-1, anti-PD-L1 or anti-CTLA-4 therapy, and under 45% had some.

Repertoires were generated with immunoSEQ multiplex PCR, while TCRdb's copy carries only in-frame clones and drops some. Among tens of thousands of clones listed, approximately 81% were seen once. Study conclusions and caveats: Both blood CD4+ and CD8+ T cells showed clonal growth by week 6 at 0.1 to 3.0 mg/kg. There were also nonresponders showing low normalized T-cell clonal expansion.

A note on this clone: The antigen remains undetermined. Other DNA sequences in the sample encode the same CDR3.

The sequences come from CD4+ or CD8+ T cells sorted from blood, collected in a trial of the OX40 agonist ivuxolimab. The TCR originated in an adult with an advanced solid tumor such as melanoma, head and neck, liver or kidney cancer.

CDR3 region: CASSYQGGQPQHF. CDR3 nucleotides: TGTGCCAGCAGTTATCAGGGCGGCCAGCCCCAGCATTTT. The chain links TRBV6-5 to TRBJ1-5; D is possibly TRBD1 (5 bases). Germline values: CDR1 MNHEY, CDR2 SVGAGI. V was shortened by 3 bases and J by 7 bases, with 10 bases between the two germline ends. This CDR3 contains 13 residues.